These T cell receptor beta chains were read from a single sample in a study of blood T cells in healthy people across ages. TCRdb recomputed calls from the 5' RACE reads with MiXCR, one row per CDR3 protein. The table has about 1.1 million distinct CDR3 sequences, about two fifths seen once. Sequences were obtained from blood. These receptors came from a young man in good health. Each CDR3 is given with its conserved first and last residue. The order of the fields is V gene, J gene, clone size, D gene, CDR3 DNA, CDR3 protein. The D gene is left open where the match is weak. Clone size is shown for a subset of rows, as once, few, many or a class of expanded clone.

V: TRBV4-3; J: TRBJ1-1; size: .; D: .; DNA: TGCGCCAGCAGCCAAGATCTCCTGGCAGGGAACACTGAAGCTTTCTTT; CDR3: CASSQDLLAGNTEAFF
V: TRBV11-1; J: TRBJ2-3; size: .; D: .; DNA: TGTGCCAGCAGCCCCAGTATCGGGGTGGTAGATACGCAGTATTTT; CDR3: CASSPSIGVVDTQYF
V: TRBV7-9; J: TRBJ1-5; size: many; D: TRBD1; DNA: TGTGCCAGCAGCCTCACAGGGGACAATCAGCCCCAGCATTTT; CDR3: CASSLTGDNQPQHF
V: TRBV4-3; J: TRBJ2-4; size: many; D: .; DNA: TGCGCCAGCAGCCAGGTATTATGGGCCAAAAACATTCAGTACTTC; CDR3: CASSQVLWAKNIQYF
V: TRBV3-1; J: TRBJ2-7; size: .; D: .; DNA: TGTGCCAGCAGCCAACTTGCCCAGGGCCACTCCTACAATGAGCAGTACTTC; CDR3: CASSQLAQGHSYNEQYF
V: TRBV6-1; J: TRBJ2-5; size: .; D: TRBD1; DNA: TGTGCCAGCAGTGAAGCGGACAGGGGGCTGAAAGAGACCCAGTACTTC; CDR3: CASSEADRGLKETQYF
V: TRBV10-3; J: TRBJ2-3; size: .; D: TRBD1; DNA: TGTGCCATCAGTGAGGGACAGGGGAGGACAGATACGCAGTATTTT; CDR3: CAISEGQGRTDTQYF
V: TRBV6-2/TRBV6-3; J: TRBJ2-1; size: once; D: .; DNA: TGTGCCAGCACCGCCGTGATCGGCTCCTACAATGAGCAGTTCTTC; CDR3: CASTAVIGSYNEQFF
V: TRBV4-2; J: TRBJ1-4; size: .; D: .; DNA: TGTGCCAGCAGCCAAGAACAGCCAACTAATGAAAAACTGTTTTTT; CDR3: CASSQEQPTNEKLFF
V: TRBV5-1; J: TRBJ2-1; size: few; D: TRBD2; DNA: TGCGCCAGCAGCTCCCCACGGGGTGGACAGCGGGGGGGGTACAATGAGCAGTTCTTC; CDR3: CASSSPRGGQRGGYNEQFF
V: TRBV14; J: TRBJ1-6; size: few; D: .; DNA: TGTGCCAGCAGCGATCGTTCAGGAGACCATTCACCCCTCCACTTT; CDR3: CASSDRSGDHSPLHF
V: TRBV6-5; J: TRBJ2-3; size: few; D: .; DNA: TGTGCCAGCAGCCGGGGCAAGAACACAGATACGCAGTATTTT; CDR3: CASSRGKNTDTQYF
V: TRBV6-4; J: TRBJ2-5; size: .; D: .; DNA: TGTGCCGAGCCATACCAAGAGACCCAGTACTTC; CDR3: CAEPYQETQYF
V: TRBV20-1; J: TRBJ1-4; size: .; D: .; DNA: TGCAGTGCTGGGTCGAGAACTAATGAAAAACTGTTTTTT; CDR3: CSAGSRTNEKLFF
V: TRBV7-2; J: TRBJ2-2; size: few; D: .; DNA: TGTGCCAGCGGAGACAGAACGAACACCGGGGAGCTGTTTTTT; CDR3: CASGDRTNTGELFF
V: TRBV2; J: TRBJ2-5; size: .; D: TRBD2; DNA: TGTGCCAGCAGTGAGGGACTAGTGGAGACCCAGTACTTC; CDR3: CASSEGLVETQYF
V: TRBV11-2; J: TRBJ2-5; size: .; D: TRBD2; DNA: TGTGCCAGCAGCTTACAGCGGGGGGCTAAAGAGACCCAGTACTTC; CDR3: CASSLQRGAKETQYF
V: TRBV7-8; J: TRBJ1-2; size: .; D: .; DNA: TGTGCCAGCAGCTTAGCCTGGACAGCCGCTAACTATGGCTACACCTTC; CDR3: CASSLAWTAANYGYTF
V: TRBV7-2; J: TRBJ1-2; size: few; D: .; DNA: TGTGCCAGCAGCTCTCGACGGGAGCTATATGGCTACACCTTC; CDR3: CASSSRRELYGYTF
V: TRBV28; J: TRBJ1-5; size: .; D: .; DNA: TGTGCCAGCAGTCTTACCGTGGGAGTAAGCAATCAGCCCCAGCATTTT; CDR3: CASSLTVGVSNQPQHF
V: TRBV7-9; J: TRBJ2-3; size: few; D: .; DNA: TGTGCCAGCAGCCACCTAGGAACAGATACGCAGTATTTT; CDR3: CASSHLGTDTQYF
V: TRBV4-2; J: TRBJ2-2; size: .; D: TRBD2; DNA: TGTGCCAGCAGCCCCTCCTTAGCGGGGGGCACCGGGGAGCTGTTTTTT; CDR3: CASSPSLAGGTGELFF
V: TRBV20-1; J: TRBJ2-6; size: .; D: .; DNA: TGCAGTGCTAGAGCGAATAGGGTGTCTGGGGCCAACGTCCTGACTTTC; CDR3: CSARANRVSGANVLTF
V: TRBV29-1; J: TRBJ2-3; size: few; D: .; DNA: TGCAGCGTTGGCAGGATTGTCGATACGCAGTATTTT; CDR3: CSVGRIVDTQYF
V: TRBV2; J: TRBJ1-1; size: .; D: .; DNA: TGTGCCACCTCCGGAACAGGGCCCACTGAAGCTTTCTTT; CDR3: CATSGTGPTEAFF
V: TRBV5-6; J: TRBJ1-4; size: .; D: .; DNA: TGTGCCAGCAGCGCAACTTTCCGGAAGCAAACCCGCGGGGAAAAACTGTTTTTT; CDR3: CASSATFRKQTRGEKLFF
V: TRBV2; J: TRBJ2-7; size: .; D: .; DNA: TGTGCCAGCAGTGATGGGTTCGCCTACGAGCAGTACTTC; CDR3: CASSDGFAYEQYF
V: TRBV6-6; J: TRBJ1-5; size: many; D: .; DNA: TGTGCCAGCAGTTACGTTGAGTATCAGCCCCAGCATTTT; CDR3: CASSYVEYQPQHF
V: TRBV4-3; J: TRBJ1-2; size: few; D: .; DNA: TGCGCCAGCAGCCAAGATCGTCCCCAAGGAACCTATAACTATGGCTACACCTTC; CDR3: CASSQDRPQGTYNYGYTF
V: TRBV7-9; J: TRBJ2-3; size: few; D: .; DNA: TGTGCCAGCAGCTTCGGGGAGCATACGCGCACAGATACGCAGTATTTT; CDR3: CASSFGEHTRTDTQYF